This T cell receptor beta chain emerged from a study of blood T cells in healthy people across ages. This clonotype was counted only a few times. The use of a sample-barcoded 5' primer and a J-beta primer mix characterized a second PCR of about 7 to 12 cycles. Every cDNA molecule carried a tag from a template-switch adaptor bearing 12 random nucleotides. TCRdb re-derived calls from the 5' RACE reads in MiXCR, one entry per CDR3 protein. Of a few hundred thousand distinct CDR3 sequences in the sample, 27% were seen once. This CDR3 spans 11 amino acids. V gave up 0 bases and J gave up 13 bases, with 7 bases separating them. Germline loops: CDR1 LGHDT, CDR2 YNNKEL (reference sequence).

The specimen sequenced was blood. The TCR comes from a woman between 70 and 85 years old in good health. The V and J genes are TRBV3-1 and TRBJ2-1, with D uncertain. As DNA, the CDR3 is TGTGCCAGCAGCCAAGATCTCAACCAGTTCTTC. Its protein product is CASSQDLNQFF.